This TCR beta chain was obtained from a study of blood T cells in healthy people across ages. Each donor gave ten milliliters of peripheral blood. Sample-barcoded 5' priming and a J-beta primer mix drove a second PCR of roughly 6 to 12 cycles. TCRdb re-called the 5' RACE reads through MiXCR, storing one row per CDR3 protein. The sample shows 1,800,000 or so distinct CDR3 sequences, approximately 39% of them seen only once. Per germline, CDR1 DFQATT and CDR2 SNEGSKA (reference sequence). Unmatched junction bases numbered 16, after V lost 2 bases and J lost 7 bases. The CDR3 is made up of 16 amino acids. Notes on the study in general: Unsorted PBMCs blocked a conclusive comparison of naive and antigen-experienced cells. Not knowing donor CMV status may have confounded expanded clonotype changes.

Comments on this clonotype: Antigen specificity is unknown.

Input material: blood. This TCR was recovered from a human donor in good health. This chain connects TRBV20-1 to TRBJ2-7; 8 nucleotides match TRBD1. The CDR3 region has the DNA TGCAGTGCTAGAAAATCAGGGGGCCTCGACCGGAGTGAGCAGTACTTC. The encoded protein is CSARKSGGLDRSEQYF.